This T cell receptor (beta chain) was recovered during a study of regulatory T cells in long-lasting Graves disease. The germline CDR1 and CDR2 sequences are LNHDA and SQIVND (reference sequence). The V end was cut by 3 bases, the J end by 5 bases, with 16 bases between. The CDR3 has 16 amino acids. Time point here: newly diagnosed GD, antithyroid drugs for less than 3 months. Generation of the TCR library employed RNA extracted from PBMCs. Library construction for TCR beta used iRepertoire HTBI primers and Arm-PCR of CDR3 regions. TCRdb reprocessed the multiplex PCR reads with MiXCR, giving one entry per CDR3 protein. The sample lists around 480,000 distinct CDR3 sequences; approximately 16% were seen once. In addition, the sample was reused for a study of T cells in Graves' hyperthyroidism and ophthalmopathy.

This specimen was peripheral blood mononuclear cells (PBMCs), taken at new diagnosis, from a patient treated with antithyroid drugs. The clonotype comes from a woman aged 35-60 years with Graves disease. This chain joins TRBV19 and TRBJ2-2; D may be TRBD1 (6 bases). This CDR3 is CASSITPETGTGELFF. The CDR3, as DNA: TGTGCCAGTAGTATTACCCCGGAGACAGGTACCGGGGAGCTGTTTTTT.